The 27 T cell receptor beta chains below all came from one sample that was sequenced in a study of T-cell memory formation after mild COVID-19. One entry per CDR3 protein results from TCRdb running MiXCR on the 5' RACE reads. The table includes around 300,000 distinct CDR3 sequences, approximately 19% detected once. Sequencing was performed on PBMCs or a T cell subset sorted from them (not recorded which). These TCRs come from a man aged 18 to 29 who had mild COVID-19 (a few samples of this study predate the infection). Cell type and time point are not known.

The V and J genes are TRBV12-3 or TRBV12-4 and TRBJ2-2; no clear D gene. V was pared by 5 bases and J by 6 bases, with 13 bases between. The CDR3 length is 14 residues. CDR3 nucleotides: TGTGCCAGCAGTGTGTCAGTGGGATCCGGGGAGCTGTTTTTT. Residues: CASSVSVGSGELFF.

This clonotype showed up just a few times. V usage is TRBV5-1 and J usage is TRBJ2-1; 8 bases agree with TRBD2. With 7 bases clipped from V and 6 bases from J, the junction kept 9 bases outside the gene matches. The CDR3 is made up of 14 amino acids. Germline V gene data show CDR1 as SGHRS and CDR2 as YFSETQ. As DNA, the CDR3 is TGCGCCAGCGCATGGGGCGGGGGGCCCAATGAGCAGTTCTTC. Translated: CASAWGGGPNEQFF.

This clonotype was seen repeatedly, ten times or more. The chain links TRBV7-2 to TRBJ2-1; D possibly corresponds to TRBD2 (7 bases). Germline assignment: CDR1 SGHTA and CDR2 FQGNSA. This CDR3 spans 15 amino acids. With 5 bases removed from V and 6 bases from J, the gap between germline ends came to 17 bases. Here the CDR3 reads CASSMWGGAVNEQFF. Written as DNA, the CDR3 is TGTGCCAGCAGCATGTGGGGGGGGGCCGTCAATGAGCAGTTCTTC.

This sequence joins TRBV27 and TRBJ2-7; 9 bases align to TRBD1. Trimming at V came to 5 bases and at J to 6 bases, leaving 5 bases not matched to a gene. The CDR3 totals 13 residues. Germline assignment: CDR1 MNHEY and CDR2 SMNVEV (reference sequence). CDR3 protein: CASSNTGGREQYF. Here the CDR3 DNA reads TGTGCCAGCAGTAATACAGGGGGCCGCGAGCAGTACTTC.

This CDR3 reads CATRAGGTSNTGELFF. CDR3 sequence (DNA): TGTGCCACCAGGGCGGGGGGGACATCGAACACCGGGGAGCTGTTTTTT. J is TRBJ2-2 and V is TRBV24-1; 9 nucleotides line up with TRBD2. The germline CDR1 and CDR2 sequences are KGHDR and SFDVKD. V lost 7 bases to trimming and J lost 0 bases; unmatched junction nucleotides: 5. The CDR3 extends over 16 amino acids.

The V and J genes are TRBV5-8 and TRBJ2-1; 8 nucleotides agree with TRBD1. Germline-derived CDR1 and CDR2 are SGHTS and YDEGEE. CDR3 size: 15 residues. The ends lost 4 bases at V and 0 bases at J; junction bases unmatched: 3. Written as DNA, the CDR3 is TGTGCCAGCAGCGGGCAGGGGGCCTCCTACAATGAGCAGTTCTTC. This translates into CASSGQGASYNEQFF.

The chain combines TRBV7-2 with TRBJ2-3, with D tentatively TRBD1 (7 bases). CDR1 is SGHTA, CDR2 FQGNSA, per germline. Deletions cut 3 bases from V and 4 bases from J, with 14 bases between. The CDR3 is 15 amino acids. The CDR3 DNA reads as TGTGCCAGCAGCTTCGCAGGGGGGCGGTCAGATACGCAGTATTTT. Protein product: CASSFAGGRSDTQYF.

The chain carries TRBV6-5 and TRBJ1-1; 8 bases match TRBD1. V shed 4 bases, J shed 6 bases, and the junction held 10 bases outside the gene matches. Germline CDR1 MNHEY, CDR2 SVGAGI. The CDR3 extends over 15 amino acids. CDR3: CASSSHTSDRAEAFF. As DNA, the CDR3 is TGTGCCAGCAGTTCTCATACCTCGGACAGGGCTGAAGCTTTCTTT.

The chain couples TRBV7-2 to TRBJ2-2; 10 bases align to TRBD2. This CDR3 region has 16 residues. J was trimmed by 3 bases and V by 5 bases; bases with no gene match: 6. Germline lookup yields CDR1 SGHTA and CDR2 FQGNSA. CDR3 nucleotide sequence: TGTGCCAGCAGCGAGCGGGGGGGCTGGTACACCGGGGAGCTGTTTTTT. Translating it yields CASSERGGWYTGELFF. Full variable domain (rest looked up from reference TRBV7-2 and TRBJ2-2): GAGVSQSPSNKVTEKGKDVELRCDPISGHTALYWYRQSLGQGLEFLIYFQGNSAPDKSGLPSDRFSAERTGGSVSTLTIQRTQQEDSAVYLCASSERGGWYTGELFFGEGSRLTVL.

Notes on this clonotype: Being one base from a much bigger clone, this may be a read error. The chain employs TRBV18 and TRBJ1-4; D is undetermined. CDR3 length equals 14 residues. The V end was cut by 3 bases, the J end by 5 bases, with 10 bases between. Germline V CDR1 and CDR2: KGHSH, LQKENI. Here the CDR3 reads CASSPQQENEKLFF. In nucleotides, the CDR3 is TGTGCCAGCTCACCGCAGCAAGAAAATGAAAAACTGTTTTTT.

The chain couples TRBV27 to TRBJ2-7; TRBD1 agrees at 9 bases. The V segment lost 7 bases and the J segment 5 bases; nucleotides outside the gene matches: 9. The CDR3 contains 14 residues. The germline V gene has CDR1 MNHEY and CDR2 SMNVEV (reference sequence). CDR3: CASTYGTGYNEQYF. CDR3 in DNA: TGTGCCAGCACCTACGGGACAGGGTACAACGAGCAGTACTTC.

The chain couples TRBV7-6 to TRBJ1-5; D gene uncertain. The CDR3 spans 15 residues. From germline, CDR1 is SGHVS and CDR2 FNYEAQ. Trimming cost V 4 bases and J 4 bases, with 14 bases left between them. The CDR3 nucleotides read TGTGCCAGCAGCTCCCAGTTTGGGGAAAATCAGCCCCAGCATTTT. Protein product: CASSSQFGENQPQHF.

V usage is TRBV7-3 and J usage is TRBJ2-2; D gene unclear. The germline V gene encodes CDR1 SGHTA and CDR2 FQGTGA. This CDR3 is 14 amino acids long. V lost 5 bases, J lost 1 base, and 8 bases lay in between. CDR3 sequence (DNA): TGTGCCAGCAGCCCCCACGGGAACACCGGGGAGCTGTTTTTT. Protein sequence: CASSPHGNTGELFF.

This clonotype was counted many times. V is TRBV7-9 and J is TRBJ2-7; 8 bases line up with TRBD1. The junction had 3 bases not matched to a gene; V was cut back by 3 bases and J by 2 bases. The CDR3 runs 14 residues. Germline lookup yields CDR1 SEHNR and CDR2 FQNEAQ (reference sequence). The chain's CDR3 is CASSLDRAPYEQYF. As DNA, the CDR3 is TGTGCCAGCAGCTTGGACAGGGCTCCCTACGAGCAGTACTTC.

This clonotype was seen a handful of times. The chain joins TRBV2 to TRBJ2-1, with 7 bases identical to TRBD2. This CDR3 spans 16 amino acids. Germline values: CDR1 SNHLY, CDR2 FYNNEI. The V and J ends lost 6 bases and 2 bases, in that order; junction bases with no gene match: 10. The chain's CDR3 is CASRAGPRIAYNEQFF. The DNA for the CDR3 is TGTGCCAGCAGAGCGGGACCCCGTATTGCCTACAATGAGCAGTTCTTC. Variable domain in full (rest from reference TRBV2 and TRBJ2-1): EPEVTQTPSHQVTQMGQEVILRCVPISNHLYFYWYRQILGQKVEFLVSFYNNEISEKSEIFDDQFSVERPDGSNFTLKIRSTKLEDSAMYFCASRAGPRIAYNEQFFGPGTRLTVL.

The rearrangement links TRBV11-2 to TRBJ1-6; D gene unclear. This CDR3 region has 12 residues. V was shortened by 4 bases and J by 12 bases, with 10 bases between the two germline ends. CDR1 is SGHAT, CDR2 FQNNGV, per germline. The CDR3 sequence: CASSYPGGPLHF. In DNA, the CDR3 is TGTGCCAGCAGCTACCCCGGAGGACCCCTCCACTTT.

This rearrangement joins TRBV5-1 to TRBJ1-2; 7 bases align to TRBD1. The CDR3 spans 13 residues. V was pared by 2 bases and J by 4 bases, with 2 bases of the junction left unmatched. Germline V gives CDR1 SGHRS, CDR2 YFSETQ. CDR3 sequence (DNA): TGCGCCAGCAGCTTACAGGGGATCTATGGCTACACCTTC. Its translation: CASSLQGIYGYTF.

The CDR3 region has the DNA TGTGCCAGCTTCCAGTTCAACAATGAGCAGTTCTTC. Amino acid sequence: CASFQFNNEQFF. The chain couples TRBV7-9 to TRBJ2-1; no reliable D call. Trimming took 8 bases from V and 5 from J, leaving 10 bases between them. This CDR3 has 12 amino acids. The germline V gene encodes CDR1 SEHNR and CDR2 FQNEAQ (reference sequence). The full variable domain, in which reference TRBV7-9 and TRBJ2-1 provide the parts outside the CDR3, is DTGVSQNPRHKITKRGQNVTFRCDPISEHNRLYWYRQTLGQGPEFLTYFQNEAQLEKSRLLSDRFSAERPKGSFSTLEIQRTEQGDSAMYLCASFQFNNEQFFGPGTRLTVL.

This clonotype was counted between two and nine times. The genes are TRBV6-5 and TRBJ2-5; possible D gene TRBD1, 7 bases. This CDR3 is built from 16 residues. With 0 bases removed from V and 3 bases from J, the gap between germline ends came to 14 bases. The germline gives CDR1 MNHEY, CDR2 SVGAGI. CDR3 sequence (DNA): TGTGCCAGCAGTTACTCGACAGGGTGGGGGGAAGAGACCCAGTACTTC. Translation gives CASSYSTGWGEETQYF.

There are a few counts of this clonotype. One end of the junction varies from germline; a read error may be responsible. Here the CDR3 DNA reads TGTGCCACCAGCAGAGTCGGTCGGACGGTGTGGTTC. Protein: CATSRVGRTVWF. The chain links TRBV15 to TRBJ1-2; D ambiguous. From germline, CDR1 is LNHNV and CDR2 YYDKDF (reference sequence). There are 12 residues in the CDR3.

V is TRBV5-1 and J is TRBJ2-2; 9 bases agree with TRBD1. After removal of 9 bases from V and 6 bases from J, the junction contained 12 bases not matched to a gene. The CDR3 extends over 15 amino acids. The germline CDR1 and CDR2 sequences are SGHRS and YFSETQ. The CDR3 loop reads CAILQGALGAGELFF. CDR3 sequence (DNA): TGCGCCATTCTACAGGGGGCCCTTGGGGCCGGGGAGCTGTTTTTT.

This clonotype occurred a few times. This chain joins TRBV6-1 and TRBJ1-1; D remains ambiguous. Trimming stripped 8 bases from V and 3 bases from J, with 10 bases between. The CDR3 has 12 amino acids. Germline CDR1 reads MNHNS; CDR2 reads SASEGT. The CDR3 sequence is CASQFADTEAFF. CDR3 DNA: TGTGCCAGCCAATTCGCGGACACTGAAGCTTTCTTT.

This clonotype was seen a few times. The J gene is TRBJ1-1, the V gene TRBV18, with D unresolved. This CDR3 has 13 residues. Trimming took 3 bases from V and 1 from J, leaving 6 bases between them. Looked up from germline, CDR1 is KGHSH and CDR2 is LQKENI. The CDR3 DNA sequence: TGTGCCAGCTCACCGACGGAGAACACTGAAGCTTTCTTT. Amino acids: CASSPTENTEAFF.

This chain connects TRBV7-8 to TRBJ1-2; D gene ambiguous. The V and J ends lost 5 bases and 5 bases respectively, with 18 bases between them. The CDR3 runs 15 residues. Germline V lookup: CDR1 SGHVS, CDR2 FQNEAQ. CDR3 sequence reads: CASSLQESPPYGYTF. CDR3 nucleotides: TGTGCCAGCAGCCTGCAGGAATCTCCCCCGTATGGCTACACCTTC.

This chain joins TRBV27 and TRBJ1-1; D ambiguous. CDR3 length: 16 amino acids. Germline loops: CDR1 MNHEY, CDR2 SMNVEV (reference sequence). V lost 3 bases to trimming and J lost 0 bases, with 14 bases between them. CDR3 loop: CASSFGPSSMNTEAFF. As DNA, the CDR3 is TGTGCCAGCAGTTTTGGTCCCTCTTCAATGAACACTGAAGCTTTCTTT.

This clonotype was observed a few times. The CDR3 nucleotides read TGTGCCAGCAGCTTTCAACAGGGGTTTACCTACGAGCAGTACGTC. Translation gives CASSFQQGFTYEQYV. The J gene is TRBJ2-7, the V gene TRBV7-9, with 7 bases identical to TRBD1. The V segment lost 3 bases and the J segment 2 bases; nucleotides outside the gene matches: 7. This CDR3 has 15 residues. The V gene's germline CDR1 is SEHNR and CDR2 FQNEAQ (reference sequence).

This chain joins TRBV5-6 and TRBJ2-1; TRBD1 matches at 9 bases. CDR3 length: 16 residues. Germline assignment: CDR1 SGHDT and CDR2 YYEEEE. V was clipped by 5 bases and J by 8 bases; unmatched bases: 14. CDR3 nucleotides: TGTGCCAGCAGTACCGGGACAGGGTCCGTTCTCGATGAGCAGTTCTTC. Translated, it gives CASSTGTGSVLDEQFF.